This T cell receptor beta chain was sequenced during a study of blood T cell repertoires in COVID-19. Study processing details: Reference gene primer amplification yielded estimated nucleated cell counts. Clones were read by immunoSEQ multiplex PCR, and TCRdb kept only the in-frame ones, dropping some. Clone size and the V and J calls come from that table; the DNA yielded D and trimming. Here the sample spans 110,000 or so clones, approximately 90% being singletons. Trimming stripped 6 bases from V and 1 base from J, with 6 bases between. The CDR3 has 13 amino acids. The chain combines TRBV12-3 or TRBV12-4 with TRBJ1-4; weak D call: TRBD1 (5 bases). What was sequenced was peripheral blood. This TCR derives from a woman aged 45-59 years with acute or convalescent COVID-19. The CDR3 loop reads CASSRETNEKLFF. CDR3 DNA: TGTGCCAGCAGCAGGGAAACTAATGAAAAACTGTTTTTT.